These T cell receptor beta chains were read from a single sample in a study of blood T cell repertoires in COVID-19. Sequencing was performed with immunoSEQ multiplex PCR; in TCRdb, only in-frame clones are kept and a portion is missing. The sample consists of approximately 110,000 clones, 65% to 80% of them appearing once. Sequencing was done on a sample of peripheral blood. These receptors all stem from a human donor with acute or convalescent COVID-19. The donor label of this sample is uncertain. Each CDR3 is given without its conserved first and last residue. Fields, in order: V gene, J gene, CDR3 protein.

V gene: TRBV29-1; J gene: TRBJ2-7; CDR3 protein: SVALVVLGEQY
V gene: TRBV29-1; J gene: TRBJ1-4; CDR3 protein: SIWSSGGEKLF
V gene: TRBV7-9; J gene: TRBJ1-6; CDR3 protein: ASSRDSSFTH
V gene: TRBV28; J gene: TRBJ1-5; CDR3 protein: ASRSQNQPQH
V gene: TRBV3-1/TRBV3-2; J gene: TRBJ1-6; CDR3 protein: ASSRGDSGHSPLH
V gene: TRBV3-1/TRBV3-2; J gene: TRBJ2-7; CDR3 protein: ASSQVRGGIYEQY
V gene: TRBV6-1; J gene: TRBJ1-5; CDR3 protein: ASSEPGFYSNQPQH
V gene: TRBV7-9; J gene: TRBJ1-3; CDR3 protein: ASSLDREQGARGNTIY
V gene: TRBV19; J gene: TRBJ2-5; CDR3 protein: ASRRQYQETQY
V gene: TRBV30; J gene: TRBJ2-3; CDR3 protein: AWTGAPTDTQY
V gene: TRBV7-2; J gene: TRBJ2-1; CDR3 protein: ASSLDRGFYNEQF
V gene: TRBV29-1; J gene: TRBJ1-3; CDR3 protein: SVWGSLSGNTIY
V gene: TRBV19; J gene: TRBJ2-3; CDR3 protein: ASKLGLAGASSTDTQY
V gene: TRBV27; J gene: TRBJ1-5; CDR3 protein: ASSLQGSQPQH
V gene: TRBV5-1; J gene: TRBJ1-1; CDR3 protein: ASSTQGMRTEAF
V gene: TRBV7-9; J gene: TRBJ2-1; CDR3 protein: ASSLDVTVSNEQF
V gene: TRBV28; J gene: TRBJ1-1; CDR3 protein: ASGRDRVTEAF
V gene: TRBV7-8; J gene: TRBJ2-6; CDR3 protein: ASSFHGGENSGANVLT
V gene: TRBV30; J gene: TRBJ2-7; CDR3 protein: AWSVLQGGEQY
V gene: TRBV5-1; J gene: TRBJ2-1; CDR3 protein: ASSQMASGYNEQF